This T cell receptor (beta chain) was profiled in a study of shared clonotypes between healthy human individuals. Only in-frame clones appear in the TCRdb table, and some are missing; sequencing was by immunoSEQ multiplex PCR. The sample shows about 490,000 clones, around 73% of them seen only once. Nashville, Tennessee was home to all donors, each a Caucasian adult. The CDR3 loop spans 12 amino acids. V lost 2 bases and J lost 4, with 7 bases in between. Germline V CDR1 and CDR2: SGHNT, YYREEE (reference sequence). Comment on this clone: Other DNA sequences from this sample encode an identical CDR3 as well.

Sequenced sample: PBMCs. This clonotype was obtained from a woman between 40 and 55 years old in good health. Some clones in this sample may be carry-over from other donors' samples. This chain uses TRBV5-4 with TRBJ2-7; D not resolved. This CDR3 reads CASSFGIYEQYF. CDR3 sequence (DNA): TGTGCCAGCAGCTTCGGTATATACGAGCAGTACTTC.